The clone carrying this T cell receptor (beta chain) occurred a few times. As yet, its antigen is unknown. This sample is part of a study of blood T cells in healthy people across ages. Study summary: There was about one barcoded beta molecule captured by template switching per two T cells.

General study results and limits: The long-lived group displayed more naive CD4+ cells, plus higher diversity, than the aged donors did.

A J-beta primer mix and a sample-barcoded 5' primer were used in a second PCR of about 7 to 12 cycles. Template switching added a 12-random-nucleotide identifier to every cDNA molecule. TCRdb reprocessed the 5' RACE reads via MiXCR and lists one record per CDR3 protein. This table has 1.5 million to 2 million distinct CDR3 sequences, 40% to 55% appearing once. The material sequenced was blood. The origin of this receptor is a woman in her forties in good health.

The CDR3 is CASSQAYRDEQYF. Here the CDR3 DNA reads TGCGCCAGCAGCCAAGCTTACAGGGACGAGCAGTACTTC. This chain joins TRBV4-3 and TRBJ2-7, with TRBD1 as a possible D gene (6 bases). Trimming took 1 base from V and 5 from J, leaving 9 bases between them. Germline CDR1 reads LGHNA; CDR2 reads YSLEER. The CDR3 sequence is 13 residues long.